The rows below give T cell receptor beta chains drawn from one sample of a study of blood T cell repertoires in COVID-19. Generated by immunoSEQ multiplex PCR, the TCRdb table keeps only in-frame clones and is missing some. In the table there are approximately 120,000 clones, about 76% of which are singletons. What was sequenced was peripheral blood. Receptors were obtained from an elderly man with acute or convalescent COVID-19. Each CDR3 is given with its conserved first and last residue.

V gene: TRBV11-2
J gene: TRBJ1-5
CDR3 protein: CASSLDFGYNQPQHF

V gene: TRBV14
J gene: TRBJ2-1
CDR3 protein: CASSQAGRAYNEQFF

V gene: TRBV18
J gene: TRBJ2-7
CDR3 protein: CASSQTSGNSYEQYF

V gene: TRBV3-1/TRBV3-2
J gene: TRBJ1-1
CDR3 protein: CASSQTGVSNTEAFF

V gene: TRBV5-1
J gene: TRBJ1-6
CDR3 protein: CASSLDGGVVNSPLHF

V gene: TRBV28
J gene: TRBJ1-2
CDR3 protein: CASTSSPTDGYTF

V gene: TRBV4-1
J gene: TRBJ1-1
CDR3 protein: CASSQGGGNTEAFF

V gene: TRBV3-1/TRBV3-2
J gene: TRBJ1-2
CDR3 protein: CASSHPAGFGYGYTF

V gene: TRBV18
J gene: TRBJ1-1
CDR3 protein: CASSPTGGGPINTEAFF

V gene: TRBV5-1
J gene: TRBJ2-2
CDR3 protein: CASSLVGLGLNTGELFF

V gene: TRBV29-1
J gene: TRBJ1-1
CDR3 protein: CSVEVDTYTEAFF

V gene: TRBV4-2
J gene: TRBJ1-3
CDR3 protein: CASSQFEQGVQSMAGNTIYF